These 22 T cell receptor beta chains share one sample of origin, sequenced in a study of shared clonotypes between healthy human individuals. The protocol was immunoSEQ multiplex PCR, while the TCRdb copy is restricted to in-frame clones and leaves out a portion. The data show millions of clones, with roughly 94% seen just once and about 0.13% held by the top ten. The sample consisted of naive CD4+ T cells sorted from blood. Subset noted: CD45RA+ positively selected. The receptors were sampled from a man aged 18 to 29 in good health.

The chain carries TRBV6-1 and TRBJ1-3; D call uncertain. The CDR3 is made up of 15 amino acids. Trimming took off 2 bases at V and 2 bases at J, with 10 bases between the two ends. Germline loops: CDR1 MNHNS, CDR2 SASEGT. The CDR3 bases are TGTGCCAGCAGTGAAATACCGGGAACTGGAAACACCATATATTTT. It translates to CASSEIPGTGNTIYF.

V is TRBV4-1 and J is TRBJ2-6; D not resolved. V was shortened by 4 bases and J by 2 bases, with 12 bases between the two germline ends. This CDR3 region has 16 residues. Germline V gives CDR1 MGHRA, CDR2 YSYEKL. CDR3 in DNA: TGCGCCAGCAGCCCCCGTCGGAGTACTGGGGCCAACGTCCTGACTTTC. Translating gives CASSPRRSTGANVLTF.

Written as DNA, the CDR3 is TGTGCCAGCTTCCAGAGGCGGACCCAGTACTTC. This encodes CASFQRRTQYF. The chain employs TRBV2 and TRBJ2-5; D is unclear. This CDR3 comprises 11 residues. Trimming stripped 8 bases from V and 7 bases from J, with 11 bases between. Germline CDR1 and CDR2: SNHLY and FYNNEI.

This clone was counted once. The gene calls are TRBV10-3 and TRBJ2-3, with 11 bases that match TRBD2. Germline V gives CDR1 ENHRY, CDR2 SYGVKD. Trimming at V came to 0 bases and at J to 6 bases, leaving 5 bases not matched to a gene. This CDR3 comprises 16 residues. This CDR3 reads CAISESLAGGGDTQYF. CDR3 coding DNA: TGTGCCATCAGTGAGTCTCTAGCGGGAGGCGGGGATACGCAGTATTTT.

This chain links TRBV29-1 with TRBJ2-3; possibly TRBD2 for D (5 bases). The germline V gene has CDR1 SQVTM and CDR2 ANQGSEA. V was trimmed by 4 bases and J by 2 bases, leaving 7 bases between them. This CDR3 has 12 residues. The CDR3 region has the DNA TGCAGCGTTGCGACTACCACAGATACGCAGTATTTT. Translating it yields CSVATTTDTQYF.

On this clone: This clone may be a read error of a much larger clone one base away. Different DNA sequences within this sample yield the same CDR3. The chain combines TRBV18 with TRBJ2-7; 12 bases are a match to TRBD1. Germline V gene sequence: CDR1 KGHSH, CDR2 LQKENI. CDR3 length: 15 amino acids. CDR3 in DNA: TGTGCCAGCTCACCACCGGGGACAGGGGGCGACGAGCAGTATTTC. This gives the protein CASSPPGTGGDEQYF.

The CDR3 coding sequence is TGTGCCAGCAGCCTACCGGGACAGGAATACGAGCAGTACTTC. Encoded protein: CASSLPGQEYEQYF. V and J are TRBV5-6 and TRBJ2-7, with TRBD1 matching over 8 bases. The V and J ends lost 4 bases and 4 bases, in that order; junction bases with no gene match: 7. The CDR3 totals 14 residues. Germline V CDR1 and CDR2: SGHDT, YYEEEE. The full variable domain, rest sourced from reference TRBV5-6 and TRBJ2-7, is DAGVTQSPTHLIKTRGQQVTLRCSPKSGHDTVSWYQQALGQGPQFIFQYYEEEERQRGNFPDRFSGHQFPNYSSELNVNALLLGDSALYLCASSLPGQEYEQYFGPGTRLTVT.

The chain uses TRBV7-9 and TRBJ1-4; D is unclear. This CDR3 has 15 residues. The germline V gene encodes CDR1 SEHNR and CDR2 FQNEAQ (reference sequence). V dropped 5 bases and J dropped 3 bases, with 13 bases sitting between them. This chain's CDR3 is CASSVQGSPNEKLFF. The CDR3 nucleotides read TGTGCCAGCAGCGTACAAGGGAGTCCTAATGAAAAACTGTTTTTT.

The CDR3 is CASTFLVDGTEAFF. DNA for the CDR3: TGTGCCAGCACCTTCCTAGTAGACGGGACTGAAGCTTTCTTT. This chain connects TRBV7-9 to TRBJ1-1; D is unresolved. The CDR3 runs 14 residues. The V gene's germline CDR1 is SEHNR and CDR2 FQNEAQ (reference sequence). The germline V and J ends were trimmed by 7 bases and 5 bases, with 17 bases remaining between them.

The chain uses TRBV5-6 and TRBJ1-2; D remains ambiguous. CDR3 length equals 14 residues. Trimming stripped 3 bases from V and 8 bases from J, with 17 bases between. Per the germline V gene, CDR1 is SGHDT and CDR2 is YYEEEE. The CDR3 region is CASSSIGGALGYTF. In DNA, the CDR3 is TGTGCCAGCAGCTCGATTGGAGGTGCTCTCGGCTACACCTTC.

The chain has TRBV6-6 and TRBJ2-5, with 8 bases lining up with TRBD2. Germline loops: CDR1 MNHNY, CDR2 SVGAGI (reference sequence). V lost 5 bases, J lost 5 bases, and 7 bases stayed unmatched. CDR3 length equals 14 residues. In DNA, the CDR3 is TGTGCCAGCAGTCCCGGACTAGCCCAGGAGACCCAGTACTTC. Encoded protein: CASSPGLAQETQYF.

The CDR3 loop is CASSGTTATNEKLFF. DNA for the CDR3: TGTGCCAGCAGTGGGACGACCGCAACTAATGAAAAACTGTTTTTT. The chain couples TRBV2 to TRBJ1-4, with D uncertain. Trimming shortened V by 4 bases and J by 0 bases, and 9 bases separated the two germline ends. CDR1 and CDR2 (germline): SNHLY, FYNNEI. The CDR3 runs 15 residues.

The J gene is TRBJ2-2, the V gene TRBV7-6, with a weak D call TRBD1 (6 bases). Trimming shortened V by 5 bases and J by 2 bases, and 15 bases separated the two germline ends. CDR3 length equals 16 residues. CDR1 and CDR2 (germline): SGHVS, FNYEAQ. The CDR3 coding sequence is TGTGCCAGCAGCCGCTACGGACAGCCAAACACCGGGGAGCTGTTTTTT. Its protein product is CASSRYGQPNTGELFF.

The chain recombines TRBV27 with TRBJ1-5, with TRBD1 as a possible D gene (5 bases). The CDR3 is made up of 14 amino acids. Germline V gives CDR1 MNHEY, CDR2 SMNVEV (reference sequence). V was cut by 3 bases and J by 7 bases, with 13 bases left in between. In DNA form, the CDR3 reads TGTGCCAGCAGTTTCGTCGGGGGTCGACAGCCCCAGCATTTT. It translates to CASSFVGGRQPQHF.

The genes are TRBV5-1 and TRBJ2-2, with a weak D call TRBD2 (5 bases). Germline V gene data show CDR1 as SGHRS and CDR2 as YFSETQ. V was cut by 0 bases and J by 6 bases, with 9 bases left in between. The CDR3 is made up of 14 amino acids. CDR3 coding DNA: TGCGCCAGCAGCTTGGAACCAGCGGCCGGGGAGCTGTTTTTT. Translation gives CASSLEPAAGELFF.

V usage is TRBV14 and J usage is TRBJ1-1; D unresolved. Germline V CDR1 and CDR2: SGHDN, FVKESK. The CDR3 is made up of 16 amino acids. V was clipped by 0 bases and J by 0 bases, with 11 bases between them. CDR3 loop: CASSQDPTLMNTEAFF. The CDR3 DNA reads TGTGCCAGCAGCCAAGATCCGACACTGATGAACACTGAAGCTTTCTTT.

CDR3 DNA: TGTGCCAGCAGCCCCGTTAAAGGAGGCAATCAGCCCCAGCATTTT. It encodes CASSPVKGGNQPQHF. The chain links TRBV6-1 to TRBJ1-5; no reliable D call. There are 15 residues in the CDR3. Germline CDR1 MNHNS, CDR2 SASEGT. The V end was cut by 6 bases, the J end by 2 bases, with 14 bases between.

The V and J genes are TRBV7-9 and TRBJ2-1; TRBD2 matches 11 bases. This CDR3 has 18 residues. Germline V gives CDR1 SEHNR, CDR2 FQNEAQ (reference sequence). V shed 5 bases and J 7 bases; nucleotides not matched to a gene: 16. This CDR3 reads CASSLSPRGSGGGNEQFF. Written as DNA, the CDR3 is TGTGCCAGCAGCCTCTCGCCCCGGGGTAGCGGGGGGGGAAATGAGCAGTTCTTC. Supplemented by reference TRBV7-9 and TRBJ2-1, the full variable domain reads DTGVSQNPRHKITKRGQNVTFRCDPISEHNRLYWYRQTLGQGPEFLTYFQNEAQLEKSRLLSDRFSAERPKGSFSTLEIQRTEQGDSAMYLCASSLSPRGSGGGNEQFFGPGTRLTVL.

V and J are TRBV7-2 and TRBJ2-1, with D hard to call. Germline-derived CDR1 and CDR2 are SGHTA and FQGNSA. The CDR3 covers 14 residues. The V end was cut by 5 bases, the J end by 6 bases, with 14 bases between. The chain's CDR3 is CASSTPTTGNEQFF. CDR3 nucleotides: TGTGCCAGCAGCACGCCGACGACGGGCAATGAGCAGTTCTTC.

The J gene is TRBJ1-1, the V gene TRBV18, with D maybe TRBD1 (6 bases). With 10 bases removed from V and 0 bases from J, the gap between germline ends came to 12 bases. The germline V gene encodes CDR1 KGHSH and CDR2 LQKENI. The CDR3 contains 13 residues. CDR3 coding DNA: TGTGCCACCTACAGGGATATGAACACTGAAGCTTTCTTT. It codes for CATYRDMNTEAFF. The complete variable domain, with remaining parts taken from reference TRBV18 and TRBJ1-1, reads NAGVMQNPRHLVRRRGQEARLRCSPMKGHSHVYWYRQLPEEGLKFMVYLQKENIIDESGMPKERFSAEFPKEGPSILRIQQVVRGDSAAYFCATYRDMNTEAFFGQGTRLTVV.

The V gene is TRBV18, the J gene TRBJ1-6; TRBD1 matches at 9 bases. The CDR3 runs 16 residues. Germline CDR1 KGHSH, CDR2 LQKENI. The trim removed 4 bases at V and 4 bases at J, leaving 5 bases unmatched. The CDR3 DNA is TGTGCCAGCTCACAAGCCGGGACAGGGTATAATTCACCCCTCCACTTT. Its protein is CASSQAGTGYNSPLHF. Full variable domain (outside the CDR3, taken from reference TRBV18 and TRBJ1-6): NAGVMQNPRHLVRRRGQEARLRCSPMKGHSHVYWYRQLPEEGLKFMVYLQKENIIDESGMPKERFSAEFPKEGPSILRIQQVVRGDSAAYFCASSQAGTGYNSPLHFGNGTRLTVT.

The J gene is TRBJ2-5, the V gene TRBV18; 10 bases line up with TRBD2. CDR1 KGHSH and CDR2 LQKENI come from the germline V gene. CDR3 length: 16 residues. After removal of 2 bases from V and 2 bases from J, the junction contained 5 bases not matched to a gene. CDR3 nucleotide sequence: TGTGCCAGCTCACCATACACACTAGCGGGACAAGAGACCCAGTACTTC. Its translation is CASSPYTLAGQETQYF.